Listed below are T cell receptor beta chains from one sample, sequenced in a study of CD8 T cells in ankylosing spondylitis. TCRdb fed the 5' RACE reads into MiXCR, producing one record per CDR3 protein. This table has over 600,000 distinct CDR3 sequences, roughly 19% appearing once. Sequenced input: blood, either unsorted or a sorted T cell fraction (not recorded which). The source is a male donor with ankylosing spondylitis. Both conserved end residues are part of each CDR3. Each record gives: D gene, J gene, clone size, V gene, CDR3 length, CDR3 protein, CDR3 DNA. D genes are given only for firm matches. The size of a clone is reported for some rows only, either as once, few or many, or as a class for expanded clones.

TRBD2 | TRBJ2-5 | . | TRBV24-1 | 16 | CATSASGLAGLETQYF | TGTGCCACCAGTGCCTCTGGACTAGCGGGACTAGAGACCCAGTACTTC
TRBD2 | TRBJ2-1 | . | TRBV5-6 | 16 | CASSLGLAGVNNEQFF | TGTGCCAGCAGCTTAGGACTAGCGGGAGTTAACAATGAGCAGTTCTTC
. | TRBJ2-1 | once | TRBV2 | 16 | CASSALGQRPSDEQFF | TGTGCCAGCAGTGCTTTGGGGCAACGACCATCGGATGAGCAGTTCTTC
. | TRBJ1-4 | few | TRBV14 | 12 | CASSQTRVKLFF | TGTGCCAGCAGCCAAACCCGCGTAAAACTGTTTTTT
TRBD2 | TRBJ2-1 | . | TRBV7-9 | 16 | CASSPQLAGTYNEQFF | TGTGCCAGCAGCCCACAACTAGCGGGAACGTACAATGAGCAGTTCTTC
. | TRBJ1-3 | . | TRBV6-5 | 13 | CASSYRPGNTIYF | TGTGCCAGCAGTTACCGCCCCGGAAACACCATATATTTT
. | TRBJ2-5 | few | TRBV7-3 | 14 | CASSKAGAGETQYF | TGTGCCAGCAGCAAAGCAGGGGCGGGGGAGACCCAGTACTTC
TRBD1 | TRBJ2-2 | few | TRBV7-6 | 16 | CASSTRTGWNTGELFF | TGTGCCAGCAGCACGCGGACAGGGTGGAACACCGGGGAGCTGTTTTTT
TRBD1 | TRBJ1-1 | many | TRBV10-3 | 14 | CAIRADRDGTEAFF | TGTGCCATCAGGGCGGACAGGGACGGCACTGAAGCTTTCTTT
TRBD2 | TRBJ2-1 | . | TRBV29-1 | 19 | CSVESRLAGGVSSYNEQFF | TGCAGCGTTGAATCTAGACTAGCGGGGGGGGTCAGCTCCTACAATGAGCAGTTCTTC
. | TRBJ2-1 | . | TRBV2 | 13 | CAAARLGFVEQFF | TGTGCCGCTGCACGACTGGGATTCGTAGAGCAGTTCTTC
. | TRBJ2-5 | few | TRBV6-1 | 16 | CASRPRKEGYQETQYF | TGTGCCAGCAGGCCCAGAAAGGAAGGGTACCAAGAGACCCAGTACTTC
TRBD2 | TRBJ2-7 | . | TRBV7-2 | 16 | CASSLSQLAVPYEQYF | TGTGCCAGCAGCTTAAGTCAACTAGCGGTACCCTACGAGCAGTACTTC
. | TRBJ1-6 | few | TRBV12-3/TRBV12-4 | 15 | CASSPGGPRNSPLHF | TGTGCCAGCAGTCCGGGTGGCCCTCGGAATTCACCCCTCCACTTT
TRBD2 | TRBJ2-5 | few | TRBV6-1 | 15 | CASSGLYSGAETQYF | TGTGCCAGCAGTGGCCTCTATAGCGGGGCGGAGACCCAGTACTTC
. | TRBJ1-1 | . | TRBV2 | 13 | CASTQKTNTEAFF | TGTGCCAGCACCCAAAAAACAAACACTGAAGCTTTCTTT
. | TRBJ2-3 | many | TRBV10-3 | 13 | CAISGRGEDTQYF | TGTGCCATCAGTGGCAGGGGAGAAGATACGCAGTATTTT
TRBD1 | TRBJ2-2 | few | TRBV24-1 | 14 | CATRGQAPTGELFF | TGTGCCACCCGAGGACAGGCCCCGACCGGGGAGCTGTTTTTT
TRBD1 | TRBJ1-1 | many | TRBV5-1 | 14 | CASSHRTGNTEAFF | TGCGCCAGCAGCCACAGGACAGGCAACACTGAAGCTTTCTTT
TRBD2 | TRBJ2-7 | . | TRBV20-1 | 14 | CSARPGGEVWEQYF | TGCAGTGCTAGACCGGGAGGGGAGGTCTGGGAGCAGTACTTC
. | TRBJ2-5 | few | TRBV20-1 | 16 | CSARDGYRSAQETQYF | TGCAGTGCTAGAGATGGGTATCGTTCAGCCCAAGAGACCCAGTACTTC
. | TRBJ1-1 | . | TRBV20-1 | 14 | CSARGWLGNTEAFF | TGCAGTGCTAGAGGCTGGCTGGGGAACACTGAAGCTTTCTTT
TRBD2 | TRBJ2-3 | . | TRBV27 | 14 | CASKRGQGPDTQYF | TGTGCCAGCAAGCGGGGGCAGGGACCAGATACGCAGTATTTT
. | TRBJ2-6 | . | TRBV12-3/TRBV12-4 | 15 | CASSSPPSGANVLTF | TGTGCCAGCAGCAGCCCCCCTTCTGGGGCCAACGTCCTGACTTTC
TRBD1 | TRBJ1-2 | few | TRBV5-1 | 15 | CASSIGDSLIYGYTF | TGCGCCAGCAGCATAGGGGACAGCTTGATCTATGGCTACACCTTC
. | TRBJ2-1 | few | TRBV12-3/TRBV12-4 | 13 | CASRQALQNEQFF | TGTGCCAGCAGACAGGCGCTCCAAAATGAGCAGTTCTTC
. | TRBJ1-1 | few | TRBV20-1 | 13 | CSAPGHLNTEAFF | TGCAGTGCTCCGGGACACCTGAACACTGAAGCTTTCTTT
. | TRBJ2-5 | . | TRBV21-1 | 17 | CASSPRGAPELQETQYF | TGTGCCAGCAGCCCCCGGGGGGCACCTGAACTCCAAGAGACCCAGTACTTC
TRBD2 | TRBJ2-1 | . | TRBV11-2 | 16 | CASSFVGGSSYNEQFF | TGTGCCAGCAGCTTTGTGGGCGGGAGCTCCTACAATGAGCAGTTCTTC
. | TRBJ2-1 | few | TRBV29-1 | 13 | CSVEWSGDEEQFF | TGCAGCGTTGAGTGGTCTGGCGACGAGGAGCAGTTCTTC
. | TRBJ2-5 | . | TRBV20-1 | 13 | CSARVPGAGTQYF | TGCAGTGCTAGGGTGCCCGGGGCCGGGACCCAGTACTTC
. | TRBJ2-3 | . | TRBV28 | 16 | CASSAPTVLGTDTQYF | TGTGCCAGCAGTGCGCCGACCGTCCTGGGCACAGATACGCAGTATTTT
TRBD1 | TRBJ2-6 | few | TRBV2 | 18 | CASSVEQGATYGANVLTF | TGTGCCAGCAGTGTGGAACAGGGGGCCACCTACGGGGCCAACGTCCTGACTTTC
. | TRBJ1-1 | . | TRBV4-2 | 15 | CASSQDEIMNTEAFF | TGTGCCAGCAGCCAAGATGAGATAATGAACACTGAAGCTTTCTTT
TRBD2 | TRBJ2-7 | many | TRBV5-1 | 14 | CASSLVGLGGEQYF | TGCGCCAGCAGCTTGGTTGGACTAGGCGGGGAGCAGTACTTC
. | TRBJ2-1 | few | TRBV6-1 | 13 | CASSRDFFNEQFF | TGTGCCAGCAGCCGGGACTTCTTCAATGAGCAGTTCTTC
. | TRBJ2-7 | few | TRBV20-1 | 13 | CSVSDRLSYEQYF | TGCAGTGTTTCTGACAGGCTTTCCTACGAGCAGTACTTC
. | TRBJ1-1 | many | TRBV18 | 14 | CASSPTDRNTEAFF | TGTGCCAGCTCACCCACGGACAGGAACACTGAAGCTTTCTTT
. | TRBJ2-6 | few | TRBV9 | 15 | CASSGDRFGANVLTF | TGTGCCAGCAGCGGCGACAGGTTCGGGGCCAACGTCCTGACTTTC
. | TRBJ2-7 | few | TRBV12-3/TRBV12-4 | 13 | CASSGGAPPEQYF | TGTGCCAGCAGTGGGGGGGCCCCGCCCGAGCAGTACTTC
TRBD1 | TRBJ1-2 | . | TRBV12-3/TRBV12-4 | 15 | CASLPPGGRDYGYTF | TGTGCCAGCCTTCCCCCAGGGGGAAGGGACTATGGCTACACCTTC
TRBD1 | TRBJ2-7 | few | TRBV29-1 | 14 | CSVVWTGTTYEQYF | TGCAGCGTTGTTTGGACAGGGACGACCTACGAGCAGTACTTC
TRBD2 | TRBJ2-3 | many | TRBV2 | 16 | CASSRDWAGGTDTQYF | TGTGCCAGCAGCCGCGACTGGGCGGGAGGAACAGATACGCAGTATTTT
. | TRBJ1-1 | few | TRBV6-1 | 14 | CASRPKTGNTEAFF | TGTGCCAGCAGGCCCAAGACGGGGAACACTGAAGCTTTCTTT
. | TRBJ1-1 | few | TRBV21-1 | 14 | CASSGRDQNTEAFF | TGTGCCAGCAGCGGCCGGGACCAGAACACTGAAGCTTTCTTT
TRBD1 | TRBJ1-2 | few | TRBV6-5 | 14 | CASSYGDREYGYTF | TGTGCCAGCAGTTACGGGGACAGGGAGTACGGCTACACCTTC
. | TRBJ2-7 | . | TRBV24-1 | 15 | CATSDPTTGTYEQYF | TGTGCCACCAGTGACCCTACGACAGGAACCTACGAGCAGTACTTC
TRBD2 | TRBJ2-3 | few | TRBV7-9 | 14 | CASSPPNGAGSQYF | TGTGCCAGCAGCCCACCAAATGGAGCGGGGTCCCAGTATTTT
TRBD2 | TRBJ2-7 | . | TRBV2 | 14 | CASRYGEGEYEQYF | TGTGCCAGCAGATACGGGGAGGGCGAGTACGAGCAGTACTTC
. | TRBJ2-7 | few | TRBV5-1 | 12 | CASHGVSYEQYF | TGCGCCAGCCACGGAGTGTCGTACGAGCAGTACTTC
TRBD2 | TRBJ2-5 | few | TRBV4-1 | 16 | CASSQGAGKSQETQYF | TGCGCCAGCAGCCAAGGAGCGGGGAAATCCCAAGAGACCCAGTACTTC
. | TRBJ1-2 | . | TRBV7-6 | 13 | CASSLGPASGYTF | TGTGCCAGCAGCTTAGGGCCGGCATCTGGCTACACCTTC
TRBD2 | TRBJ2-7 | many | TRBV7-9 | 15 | CASSPGTSGYYEQYF | TGTGCCAGCAGCCCAGGGACTAGCGGGTACTACGAGCAGTACTTC